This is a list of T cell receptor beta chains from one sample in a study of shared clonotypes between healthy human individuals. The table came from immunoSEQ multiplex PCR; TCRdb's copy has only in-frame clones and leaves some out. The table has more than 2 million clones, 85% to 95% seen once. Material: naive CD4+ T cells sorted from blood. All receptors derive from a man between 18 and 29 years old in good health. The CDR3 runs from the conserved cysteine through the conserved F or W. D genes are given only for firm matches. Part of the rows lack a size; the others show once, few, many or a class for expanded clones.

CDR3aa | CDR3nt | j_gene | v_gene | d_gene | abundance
CASSRYREGNQPQHF | TGTGCCAGCTCAAGGTACAGGGAGGGCAATCAGCCCCAGCATTTT | TRBJ1-5 | TRBV18 | . | once
CASSKESCRTVKGWRPYNSPLHF | TGTGCCAGCAGCAAAGAGTCGTGTAGGACAGTCAAGGGTTGGAGACCCTATAATTCACCCCTCCACTTT | TRBJ1-6 | TRBV21-1 | . | .
CASSLAGSNRYKNIQYF | TGCGCCAGCAGCCTGGCTGGTAGTAACAGATACAAAAACATTCAGTACTTC | TRBJ2-4 | TRBV5-1 | . | .
CASSLVGLAGGRPYF | TGTGCCAGCAGCTTAGTCGGACTAGCGGGGGGAAGGCCGTACTTC | TRBJ2-7 | TRBV7-9 | TRBD2 | .
CASSKGNVNTEAFF | TGCGCCAGCAGTAAGGGGAACGTGAACACTGAAGCTTTCTTT | TRBJ1-1 | TRBV10-1 | . | .
CASSPIVGLSYEQYF | TGTGCCAGCTCACCAATAGTGGGGCTATCCTACGAGCAGTACTTC | TRBJ2-7 | TRBV18 | . | once
CASSGGTAALYGYTF | TGTGCCAGCAGCGGGGGGACAGCTGCCCTCTATGGCTACACCTTC | TRBJ1-2 | TRBV5-6 | TRBD1 | .
CASRGTGDGYGYTF | TGTGCCAGCAGGGGGACAGGGGATGGATATGGCTACACCTTC | TRBJ1-2 | TRBV2 | TRBD1 | .
CASSYSGGVNEQFF | TGTGCCAGCAGTTACAGTGGAGGGGTGAATGAGCAGTTCTTC | TRBJ2-1 | TRBV6-5 | . | .
CASSYSTGADSYGYTF | TGTGCCAGCAGTTACTCCACCGGTGCGGACAGCTATGGCTACACCTTC | TRBJ1-2 | TRBV6-5 | . | once
CASSTRTAGGYTF | TGTGCCAGCAGCACTCGGACAGCGGGAGGCTACACCTTC | TRBJ1-2 | TRBV11-2 | . | .
CASATPGQGNIQYF | TGTGCCAGCGCCACTCCGGGACAGGGAAACATTCAGTACTTC | TRBJ2-4 | TRBV28 | TRBD1 | .
CAISEGKKNEKLFF | TGTGCCATCAGCGAGGGGAAGAAGAATGAAAAACTGTTTTTT | TRBJ1-4 | TRBV10-3 | . | .
CAWSLRGGTEAFF | TGTGCCTGGAGCCTCAGGGGAGGGACTGAAGCTTTCTTT | TRBJ1-1 | TRBV30 | . | .
CASSLEGRNTEAFF | TGTGCCAGCAGCTTAGAAGGGAGGAACACTGAAGCTTTCTTT | TRBJ1-1 | TRBV7-2 | . | .
CAISESMGNTEAFF | TGTGCCATCAGTGAGTCGATGGGAAACACTGAAGCTTTCTTT | TRBJ1-1 | TRBV10-3 | . | .
CAISDPPNAAFF | TGTGCCATCAGTGACCCCCCGAACGCGGCTTTCTTT | TRBJ1-1 | TRBV10-3 | . | .
CASSPRLLPDTQYF | TGTGCCAGCAGTCCCCGACTTCTCCCAGATACGCAGTATTTT | TRBJ2-3 | TRBV6-5 | . | .
CASSSIAGSYNEQFF | TGTGCCAGCAGTTCCATAGCGGGATCCTACAATGAGCAGTTCTTC | TRBJ2-1 | TRBV11-2 | TRBD2 | .
CASSLEQEYNEQFF | TGTGCCAGCAGCTTGGAGCAGGAGTACAATGAGCAGTTCTTC | TRBJ2-1 | TRBV5-4 | . | .
CASSRQGAKSETQYF | TGTGCCAGCAGTAGACAGGGGGCAAAAAGTGAGACCCAGTACTTC | TRBJ2-5 | TRBV6-5 | TRBD1 | .
CASSRAGGGYEQYF | TGTGCCAGCAGCCGCGCGGGGGGCGGCTACGAGCAGTACTTC | TRBJ2-7 | TRBV5-6 | TRBD2 | .